Listed here are 12 T cell receptor beta chains from one sample, sequenced in a study of breast tumors, draining lymph nodes, adjacent tissues. Axillary draining lymph nodes of breast cancer patients supplied the node samples. Each CDR3 protein gets one entry after TCRdb re-called the multiplex PCR reads with MiXCR. The repertoire holds 140,000 to 150,000 distinct CDR3 sequences, with around a third as singletons. Material: axillary lymph node tissue. The origin of the receptors is a female donor with breast cancer. Some clones in this sample may be carry-over from other donors' samples.

In regard to this clonotype: One junction end does not reproduce the germline sequence, and a read error may be involved. The rearrangement uses TRBV6-5 and TRBJ1-5, with D perhaps matching TRBD1 (5 bases). Germline-derived CDR1 and CDR2 are MNHEY and SVGAGI. The CDR3 is 14 residues long. CDR3 sequence reads: CASSHSGGNQPQHF. The CDR3 nucleotides are TGTGCCAGCAGTCACTCGGGGGGGAATCAGCCCCAGCATTTT.

This clonotype was counted at least ten times. This chain joins TRBV30 and TRBJ1-4; D remains ambiguous. The CDR3 covers 11 residues. Trimming took off 2 bases at V and 7 bases at J, with 5 bases between the two ends. CDR1 and CDR2 from the germline V gene are GTSNPN and SVGIG (reference sequence). The CDR3 sequence: CAWSRLEKLFF. For the CDR3, the DNA is TGTGCCTGGAGTCGACTTGAAAAACTGTTTTTT.

This clonotype was observed many times. The genes are TRBV7-2 and TRBJ2-7, with D possibly being TRBD2 (5 bases). V dropped 3 bases and J dropped 3 bases, with 9 bases sitting between them. Germline V gene sequence: CDR1 SGHTA, CDR2 FQGNSA. The CDR3 is 13 residues long. The CDR3 DNA is TGTGCCAGCAGCTTCGCCCGGGACTACGAGCAGTACTTC. This translates into CASSFARDYEQYF.

This clonotype came up many times. The chain has TRBV19 and TRBJ1-5; 8 bases fit TRBD1. Trimming removed 7 bases from V and 5 bases from J; junction bases left unmatched: 7. The CDR3 is 14 amino acids. Germline CDR1 is LNHDA and CDR2 is SQIVND (reference sequence). The DNA of the CDR3 is TGTGCCAGTATCCCCGGACAGGGCCATCAGCCCCAGCATTTT. As protein: CASIPGQGHQPQHF.

This clonotype was counted at least ten times. For the CDR3, the DNA is TGTGCCAGCAGCCAAGGTGGCAGAAACTATGGCTACACCTTC. Protein sequence: CASSQGGRNYGYTF. The chain is built from TRBV3-1 and TRBJ1-2, with D unresolved. This CDR3 spans 14 amino acids. Trimming pared 1 base from V and 2 bases from J, leaving 8 bases between. The V gene's germline CDR1 is LGHDT and CDR2 YNNKEL (reference sequence).

Notes on this clonotype: The limits of the CDR3 on the DNA are not certain, so only TCRdb's listed CDR3 is given. This chain connects TRBV7-5 to TRBJ2-7. TRBV7-5 is a pseudogene segment. The CDR3 contains 18 residues when both ends are counted. The CDR3 spells CISVPEAYRGADYYEQYF.

CDR3 bases: TGTGCTAGTGGTTTCAACCTGGGGACAAACATGAACACTGAAGCTTTCTTT. It translates to CASGFNLGTNMNTEAFF. This chain connects TRBV12-5 to TRBJ1-1, with D perhaps TRBD1 (6 bases). Per the germline V gene, CDR1 is LGHNT and CDR2 is FRNRAP. The CDR3 spans 17 residues. V was cut by 3 bases and J by 0 bases, with 17 bases left in between.

The gene calls are TRBV7-9 and TRBJ2-7; 8 nucleotides agree with TRBD1. With 5 bases clipped from V and 5 bases from J, the junction kept 11 bases outside the gene matches. The CDR3 length is 15 residues. Germline V gene data show CDR1 as SEHNR and CDR2 as FQNEAQ (reference sequence). In DNA form, the CDR3 reads TGTGCCAGCAGCCCAGGACAGGGAATTGTCGACGAGCAGTACTTC. It encodes CASSPGQGIVDEQYF.

The sample holds many counts of this clonotype. The chain uses TRBV6-5 and TRBJ2-7; 8 bases match TRBD1. The CDR3 covers 14 residues. Unmatched junction bases numbered 6, after V lost 5 bases and J lost 3 bases. The germline CDR1 and CDR2 sequences are MNHEY and SVGAGI. This chain's CDR3 is CASSPRDRSYEQYV. The CDR3 DNA reads as TGTGCCAGCAGTCCCCGGGACAGGAGCTACGAGCAGTACGTC.

This clonotype was counted ten times or more. The J gene is TRBJ2-7, the V gene TRBV24-1; maybe TRBD1 (6 bases). V was clipped by 7 bases and J by 3 bases, with 24 bases between them. From germline, CDR1 is KGHDR and CDR2 SFDVKD. This CDR3 spans 17 amino acids. The CDR3 coding sequence is TGTGCCACCAGACCCGGGTTGAGGGACATCCCTCTCTACGAGCAGTACGTC. Translation: CATRPGLRDIPLYEQYV.

This clonotype was recorded at least ten times. The chain is built from TRBV12-3 or TRBV12-4 and TRBJ1-5, with 7 bases lining up with TRBD1. The length of the CDR3 is 15 residues. V was pared by 3 bases and J by 4 bases, with 6 bases of the junction left unmatched. CDR3 in DNA: TGTGCCAGCAGTTTTGACAGGGACGCTAATCAGCCCCAGCATTTT. Protein product: CASSFDRDANQPQHF.

This clonotype has a handful of counts. The rearrangement uses TRBV5-8 and TRBJ1-1; D remains unclear. The CDR3 length is 13 residues. Trimming took 1 base from V and 1 from J, leaving 5 bases between them. Germline CDR1 reads SGHTS; CDR2 reads YDEGEE. CDR3 in DNA: TGTGCCAGCAGCTTGTATTGGAACACTGAAGCTTTCTTT. It encodes CASSLYWNTEAFF.